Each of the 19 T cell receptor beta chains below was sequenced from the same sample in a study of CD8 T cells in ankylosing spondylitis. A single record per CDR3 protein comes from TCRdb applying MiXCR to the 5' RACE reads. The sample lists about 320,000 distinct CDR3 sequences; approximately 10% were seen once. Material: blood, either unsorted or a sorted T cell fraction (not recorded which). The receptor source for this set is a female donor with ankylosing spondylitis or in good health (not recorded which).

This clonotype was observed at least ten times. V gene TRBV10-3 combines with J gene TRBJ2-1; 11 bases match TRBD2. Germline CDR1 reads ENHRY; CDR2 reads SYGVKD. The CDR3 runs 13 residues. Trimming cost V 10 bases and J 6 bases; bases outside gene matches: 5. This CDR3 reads CASLAGGLNEQFF. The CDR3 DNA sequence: TGTGCCAGTTTAGCGGGAGGGCTCAATGAGCAGTTCTTC.

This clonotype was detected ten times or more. CDR3 region: CASKRDLEAFF. CDR3 nucleotides: TGTGCCAGCAAACGGGACCTTGAAGCTTTCTTT. The rearrangement uses TRBV12-3 or TRBV12-4 and TRBJ1-1, with a possible D match to TRBD1 (5 bases). V was pared by 7 bases and J by 7 bases, with 10 bases between. CDR3 size: 11 residues.

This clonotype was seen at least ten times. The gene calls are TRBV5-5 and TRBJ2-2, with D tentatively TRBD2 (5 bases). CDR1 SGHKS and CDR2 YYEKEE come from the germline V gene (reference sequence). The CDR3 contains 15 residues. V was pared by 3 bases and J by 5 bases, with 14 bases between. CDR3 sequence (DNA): TGTGCCAGCAGCTACGTCCGGGGTGGGACCGGGGAGCTGTTTTTT. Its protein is CASSYVRGGTGELFF. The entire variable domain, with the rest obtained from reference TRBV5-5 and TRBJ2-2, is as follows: DAGVTQSPTHLIKTRGQQVTLRCSPISGHKSVSWYQQVLGQGPQFIFQYYEKEERGRGNFPDRFSARQFPNYSSELNVNALLLGDSALYLCASSYVRGGTGELFFGEGSRLTVL.

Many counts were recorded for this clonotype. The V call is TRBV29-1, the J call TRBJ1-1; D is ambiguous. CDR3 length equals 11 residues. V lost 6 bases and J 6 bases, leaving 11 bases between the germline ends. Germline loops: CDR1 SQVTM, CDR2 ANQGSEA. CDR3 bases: TGCAGCGTGAGCCCCAACGCTGAAGCTTTCTTT. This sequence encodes CSVSPNAEAFF.

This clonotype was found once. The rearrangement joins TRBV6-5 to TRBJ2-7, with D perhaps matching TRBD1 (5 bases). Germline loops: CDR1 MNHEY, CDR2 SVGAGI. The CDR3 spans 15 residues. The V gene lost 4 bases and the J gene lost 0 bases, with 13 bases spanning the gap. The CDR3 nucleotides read TGTGCCAGCAGTTTAATACAGGTTGGCTCCTACGAGCAGTACTTC. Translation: CASSLIQVGSYEQYF.

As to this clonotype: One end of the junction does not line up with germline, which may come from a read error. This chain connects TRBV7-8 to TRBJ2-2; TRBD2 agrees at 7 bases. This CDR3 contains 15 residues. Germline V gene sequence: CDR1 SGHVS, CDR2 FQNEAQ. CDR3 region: CASSSAGARTEELFF. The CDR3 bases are TGTGCCAGCAGCTCCGCGGGAGCGCGAACCGAGGAGCTGTTTTTT.

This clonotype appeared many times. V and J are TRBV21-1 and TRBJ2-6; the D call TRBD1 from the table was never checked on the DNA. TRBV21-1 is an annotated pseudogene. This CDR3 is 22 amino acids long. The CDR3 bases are TGTGCCAGCAGCAAAGCGCGGCTTTTGATGGGGACAGGGAGTTCTGGGGCCAACGTCCTGACTTTC. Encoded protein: CASSKARLLMGTGSSGANVLTF.

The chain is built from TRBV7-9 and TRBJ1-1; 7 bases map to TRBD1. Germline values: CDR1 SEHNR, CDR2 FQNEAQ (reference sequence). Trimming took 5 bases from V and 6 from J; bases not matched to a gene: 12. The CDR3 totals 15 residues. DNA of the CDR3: TGTGCCAGCAGCCTCCAGACAGGGCAGGACTCTGAAGCTTTCTTT. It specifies CASSLQTGQDSEAFF.

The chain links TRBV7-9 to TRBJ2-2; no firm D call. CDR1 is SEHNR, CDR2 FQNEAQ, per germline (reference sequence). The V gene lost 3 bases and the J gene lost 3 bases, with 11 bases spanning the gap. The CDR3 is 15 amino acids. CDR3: CASSLILADTGELFF. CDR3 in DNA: TGTGCCAGCAGCTTGATCCTGGCGGACACCGGGGAGCTGTTTTTT.

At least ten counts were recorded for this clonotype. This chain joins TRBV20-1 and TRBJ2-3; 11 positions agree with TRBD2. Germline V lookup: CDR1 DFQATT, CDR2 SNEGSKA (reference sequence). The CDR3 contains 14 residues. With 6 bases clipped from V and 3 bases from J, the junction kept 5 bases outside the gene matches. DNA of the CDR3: TGCAGTGCAACCGGGACTAGCGGAACAGATACGCAGTATTTT. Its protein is CSATGTSGTDTQYF.

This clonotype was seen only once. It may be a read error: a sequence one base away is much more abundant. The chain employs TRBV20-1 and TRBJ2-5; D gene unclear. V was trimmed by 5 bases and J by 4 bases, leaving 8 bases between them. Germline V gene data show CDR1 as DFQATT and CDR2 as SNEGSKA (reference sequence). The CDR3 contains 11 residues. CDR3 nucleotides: TGCAGTGCTGAACAGAGAGAGACCCAGTACTTC. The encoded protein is CSAEQRETQYF.

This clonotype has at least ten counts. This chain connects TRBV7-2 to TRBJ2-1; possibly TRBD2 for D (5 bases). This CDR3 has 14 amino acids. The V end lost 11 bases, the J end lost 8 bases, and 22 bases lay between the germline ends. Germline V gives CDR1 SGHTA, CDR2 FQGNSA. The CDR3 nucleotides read TGTGCCTCGGAACGCACTAGTCAGGTCGATGAGCAGTTCTTC. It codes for CASERTSQVDEQFF.

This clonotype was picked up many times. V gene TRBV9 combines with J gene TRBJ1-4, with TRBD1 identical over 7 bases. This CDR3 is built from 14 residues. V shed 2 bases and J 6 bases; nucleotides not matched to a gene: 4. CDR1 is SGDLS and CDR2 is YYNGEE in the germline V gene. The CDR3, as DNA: TGTGCCAGCAGCGTTCGACAGGGTGATGAAAAACTGTTTTTT. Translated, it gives CASSVRQGDEKLFF.

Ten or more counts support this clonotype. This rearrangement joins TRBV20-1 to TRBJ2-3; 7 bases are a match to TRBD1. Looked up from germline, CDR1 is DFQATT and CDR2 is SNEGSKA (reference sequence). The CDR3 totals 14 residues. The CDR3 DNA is TGCAGCGCAACCAGAGGGGGCAGCACAGATACGCAGTATTTT. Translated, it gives CSATRGGSTDTQYF.

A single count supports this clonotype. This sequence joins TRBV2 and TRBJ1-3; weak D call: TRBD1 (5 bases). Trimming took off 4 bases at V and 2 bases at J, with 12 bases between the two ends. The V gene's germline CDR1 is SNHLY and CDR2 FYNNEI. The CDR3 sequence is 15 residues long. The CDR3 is CASSGKDITGNTIYF. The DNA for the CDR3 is TGTGCCAGCAGTGGGAAGGACATAACTGGAAACACCATATATTTT.

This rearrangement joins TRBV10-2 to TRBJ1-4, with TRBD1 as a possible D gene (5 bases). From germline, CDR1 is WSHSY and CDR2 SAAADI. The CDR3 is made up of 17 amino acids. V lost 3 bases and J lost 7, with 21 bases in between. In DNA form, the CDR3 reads TGCGCCAGCAGTGATTCCTCCCGAAGAAGGGGAGGTGAAAAACTGTTTTTT. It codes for CASSDSSRRRGGEKLFF.

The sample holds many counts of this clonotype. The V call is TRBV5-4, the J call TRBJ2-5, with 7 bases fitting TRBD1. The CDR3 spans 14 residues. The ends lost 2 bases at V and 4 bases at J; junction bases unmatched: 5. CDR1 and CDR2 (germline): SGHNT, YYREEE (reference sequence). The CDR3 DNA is TGTGCCAGCAGCTTTAAACAGGGGCTAGAGACCCAGTACTTC. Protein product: CASSFKQGLETQYF.

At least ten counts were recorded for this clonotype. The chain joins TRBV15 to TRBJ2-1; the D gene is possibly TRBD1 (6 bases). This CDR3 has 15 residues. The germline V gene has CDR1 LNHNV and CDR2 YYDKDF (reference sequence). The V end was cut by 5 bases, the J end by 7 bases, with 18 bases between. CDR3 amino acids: CATSLPGTPRNEQFF. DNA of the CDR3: TGTGCCACCAGCTTACCCGGGACACCCCGGAATGAGCAGTTCTTC.

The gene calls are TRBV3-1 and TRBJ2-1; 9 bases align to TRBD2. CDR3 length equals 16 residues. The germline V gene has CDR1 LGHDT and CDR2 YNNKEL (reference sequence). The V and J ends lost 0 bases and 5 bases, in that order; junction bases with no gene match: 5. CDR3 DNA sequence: TGTGCCAGCAGCCAAGAAAGGCTAGCGGGAAACAATGAGCAGTTCTTC. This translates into CASSQERLAGNNEQFF.